This TCR beta chain was obtained from a study of liver allograft versus peripheral blood T cells. Across the whole study: Within transplanted livers, the T cell receptor repertoires were examined and compared against the repertoires present in the peripheral blood of liver transplant recipients. Findings and caveats of the study: Repertoires found inside liver allografts reportedly differed from T cell receptor repertoires in peripheral blood.

TCRdb called the reads again in MiXCR, with one record for every CDR3 protein. The repertoire has 2,300 or so distinct CDR3 sequences, roughly 15% of them found once; the top ten carry approximately 14%. This clonotype occurred a few times. Its antigen is undetermined. Trimming took 10 bases from V and 4 from J, leaving 13 bases between them. This CDR3 is built from 12 residues. CDR1 MDHEN and CDR2 SYDVKM come from the germline V gene. The rearrangement uses TRBV28 and TRBJ1-2; D uncertain. The clonotype originates from a human patient who had a liver transplant. Part of the T cell pool may stem from the graft donor. CDR3 sequence: CATEGIVYGYTF. In DNA form, the CDR3 reads TGTGCCACCGAAGGCATTGTCTATGGCTACACCTTC.